Sequencing of this TCR beta chain was carried out in a study of memory CD4+ T cells and cytomegalovirus serostatus. Single viable CD3+CD4+CD8-CD45RO+ cells were sorted as the memory CD4+ T cells. CD4+ T cells were isolated by positive magnetic selection. Comments on this clone: What it recognizes is unknown.

Study findings and constraints: The CMV-associated TCR signature appears largely within the CD4+ memory repertoire.

Per the original data handling: Out-of-frame sequences were removed, leaving around 2,000,000 distinct TCRbeta sequences. Using immunoSEQ multiplex PCR, the repertoire was profiled, and TCRdb retains in-frame clones only, with some absent. For V, J and clone size, that table is used; D and trimming come from the DNA. Here the sample spans about 39,000 clones, over 65% being singletons. The sequencing sample was made of memory CD4+ T cells from blood. The TCR was taken from an adult in good health and CMV-seronegative.

CDR3 sequence (DNA): TGTGCCTGGAGCGACAGTGAAGGACAGCCCCAGCATTTT. Protein product: CAWSDSEGQPQHF. The chain joins TRBV30 to TRBJ1-5; tentative D call: TRBD1 (5 bases). The CDR3 is made up of 13 amino acids. Trimming cost V 3 bases and J 7 bases, with 13 bases left between them. Germline V gene sequence: CDR1 GTSNPN, CDR2 SVGIG (reference sequence). The entire variable domain, with the rest obtained from reference TRBV30 and TRBJ1-5, is as follows: SQTIHQWPATLVQPVGSPLSLECTVEGTSNPNLYWYRQAAGRGLQLLFYSVGIGQISSEVPQNLSASRPQDRQFILSSKKLLLSDSGFYLCAWSDSEGQPQHFGDGTRLSIL.